Below are 9 T cell receptor beta chains sequenced from a single sample in a study of blood T cell repertoires in COVID-19. Assay: immunoSEQ multiplex PCR; the TCRdb copy retains only in-frame clones and omits some. The sample consists of about 42,000 clones, around 86% of them appearing once. Material: peripheral blood. These receptors all come from a human donor in a cohort sampled during active COVID-19.

The genes are TRBV4-1 and TRBJ1-1; TRBD1 might be the D (6 bases). V dropped 3 bases and J dropped 8 bases, with 7 bases sitting between them. The CDR3 consists of 11 residues. The germline V gene encodes CDR1 MGHRA and CDR2 YSYEKL. CDR3 sequence: CASSHGTEAFF. The CDR3 DNA is TGCGCCAGCAGCCATGGGACAGAAGCTTTCTTT.

The V and J genes are TRBV18 and TRBJ2-7; D perhaps matches TRBD1 (5 bases). CDR1 KGHSH and CDR2 LQKENI come from the germline V gene. CDR3 length: 14 residues. Between the trimmed V and J ends, which lost 3 bases and 1 base, there was a span of 10 bases. CDR3 coding DNA: TGTGCCAGCTCACCTGCTACAGGATCCTACGAGCAGTACTTC. Protein sequence: CASSPATGSYEQYF.

V usage is TRBV23-1 and J usage is TRBJ1-5, with D maybe TRBD1 (6 bases). TRBV23-1 is an ORF; its function is uncertain. The CDR3 runs to 18 residues. V dropped 1 base and J dropped 2 bases, with 18 bases sitting between them. CDR3 region: CASSQLWDLRQGNQPQHF. The CDR3 DNA reads TGCGCCAGCAGTCAATTGTGGGATCTCAGACAGGGCAATCAGCCCCAGCATTTT.

The chain joins TRBV18 to TRBJ2-7, with D tentatively TRBD1 (6 bases). Trimming took 6 bases from V and 6 from J, leaving 18 bases between them. The CDR3 has 14 residues. The germline V gene has CDR1 KGHSH and CDR2 LQKENI. CDR3 bases: TGTGCCAGCTCCAAGACGGCAGGGGTGGTCGAGCAGTACTTC. Translating gives CASSKTAGVVEQYF.

The rearrangement joins TRBV19 to TRBJ1-1, with 9 positions matching TRBD1. With V trimmed by 6 bases and J by 5 bases, 10 bases remained unmatched. Germline CDR1 is LNHDA and CDR2 is SQIVND (reference sequence). CDR3 length: 15 residues. In DNA form, the CDR3 reads TGTGCCAGTAGGGGGACAGGGAAGCGCGGGACTGAAGCTTTCTTT. Amino acids: CASRGTGKRGTEAFF.

The V gene is TRBV4-3, the J gene TRBJ1-4, with TRBD1 as a possible D gene (5 bases). This CDR3 has 16 residues. V was trimmed by 4 bases and J by 4 bases, leaving 16 bases between them. The germline V gene encodes CDR1 LGHNA and CDR2 YSLEER. In nucleotides, the CDR3 is TGCGCCAGCAGCCGGGGCGGGGGTAACATTAATGAAAAACTGTTTTTT. The encoded protein is CASSRGGGNINEKLFF.

This clone was seen just once. V and J are TRBV5-6 and TRBJ2-2; the match to TRBD1 covers 8 bases. The V and J ends lost 3 bases and 7 bases, in that order; junction bases with no gene match: 8. The CDR3 runs to 15 residues. Germline V gives CDR1 SGHDT, CDR2 YYEEEE. The CDR3 reads CASSYGTGGYGELFF. In nucleotides, the CDR3 is TGTGCCAGCAGCTACGGGACAGGAGGGTACGGGGAGCTGTTTTTT.

This clone was recorded only once. The CDR3 protein is CASSPGRGVYEQFF. As DNA, the CDR3 is TGCGCCAGCAGCCCGGGACGGGGGGTTTATGAGCAGTTCTTC. The genes are TRBV4-1 and TRBJ2-1, with TRBD2 identical over 7 bases. The CDR3 is 14 amino acids. Trimming took 4 bases from V and 8 from J; bases not matched to a gene: 8. In germline, CDR1 is MGHRA, CDR2 YSYEKL.

The chain combines TRBV7-9 with TRBJ1-1, with D unresolved. V gave up 4 bases and J gave up 0 bases, with 9 bases separating them. Germline CDR1 reads SEHNR; CDR2 reads FQNEAQ (reference sequence). The CDR3 is 14 residues long. The CDR3 region is CASSSQTVNTEAFF. As DNA, the CDR3 is TGTGCCAGCAGCTCACAGACGGTGAACACTGAAGCTTTCTTT.